These 2 T cell receptor beta chains were sequenced from one sample in a study of T cells in localized non-small cell lung cancer. Data came from immunoSEQ multiplex PCR; TCRdb stores just in-frame clones and leaves some out. The sample has about 24,000 clones; about 90% are singletons. Sequences were derived from peripheral blood, sampled before any cancer treatment. Source of these receptors: a male donor at least 60 years old with stage II squamous cell lung carcinoma.

The chain joins TRBV2 to TRBJ1-6; a weak D match, TRBD1 (6 bases). The CDR3 length is 15 residues. Germline CDR1 SNHLY, CDR2 FYNNEI. V dropped 7 bases and J dropped 6 bases, with 16 bases sitting between them. The CDR3 region is CASTYGGGVNSPLHF. The DNA of the CDR3 is TGTGCCAGCACCTACGGGGGCGGGGTTAATTCACCCCTCCACTTT. Full variable domain (remainder filled in from reference TRBV2 and TRBJ1-6): EPEVTQTPSHQVTQMGQEVILRCVPISNHLYFYWYRQILGQKVEFLVSFYNNEISEKSEIFDDQFSVERPDGSNFTLKIRSTKLEDSAMYFCASTYGGGVNSPLHFGNGTRLTVT.

The J gene is TRBJ1-1, the V gene TRBV19; D is ambiguous. CDR3 size: 14 residues. Germline lookup yields CDR1 LNHDA and CDR2 SQIVND (reference sequence). V was clipped by 3 bases and J by 0 bases, with 8 bases between them. The CDR3 loop is CASSMHNLNTEAFF. CDR3 bases: TGTGCCAGTAGTATGCACAATTTGAACACTGAAGCTTTCTTT.